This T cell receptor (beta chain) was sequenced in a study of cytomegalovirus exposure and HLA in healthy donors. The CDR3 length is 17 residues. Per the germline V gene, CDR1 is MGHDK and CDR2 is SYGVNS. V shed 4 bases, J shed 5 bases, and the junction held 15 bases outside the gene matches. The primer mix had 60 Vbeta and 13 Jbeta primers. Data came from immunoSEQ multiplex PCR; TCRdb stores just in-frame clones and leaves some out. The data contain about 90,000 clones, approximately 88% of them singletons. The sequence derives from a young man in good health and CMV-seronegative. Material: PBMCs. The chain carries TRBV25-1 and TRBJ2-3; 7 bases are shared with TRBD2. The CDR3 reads CASSGGGIYSVEDTQYF. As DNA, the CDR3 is TGTGCCAGCAGTGGGGGGGGGATTTATAGCGTGGAAGATACGCAGTATTTT.